This passage covers 17 T cell receptor beta chains from one sample sequenced in a study of shared clonotypes between healthy human individuals. Libraries were prepared by immunoSEQ multiplex PCR; TCRdb keeps only in-frame clonotypes and omits some of them. The sample includes about 2.3 million clones, approximately 95% seen only once; the top ten take 0.35% to 0.45%. What was sequenced was naive CD4+ T cells from PBMCs. As for subset: CD45RA+ positively selected. The receptor source for this set is a man aged 18 to 30 in good health. Some clones in this sample may be carry-over from other donors' samples.

This chain uses TRBV25-1 with TRBJ2-3; maybe TRBD2 (5 bases). V was shortened by 6 bases and J by 0 bases, with 10 bases between the two germline ends. The CDR3 covers 14 residues. Germline values: CDR1 MGHDK, CDR2 SYGVNS. CDR3 in amino acids: CASSGKISTDTQYF. CDR3 sequence (DNA): TGTGCCAGCAGCGGGAAAATTAGCACAGATACGCAGTATTTT. The complete variable domain, with remaining parts taken from reference TRBV25-1 and TRBJ2-3, reads EADIYQTPRYLVIGTGKKITLECSQTMGHDKMYWYQQDPGMELHLIHYSYGVNSTEKGDLSSESTVSRIRTEHFPLTLESARPSHTSQYLCASSGKISTDTQYFGPGTRLTVL.

The chain recombines TRBV28 with TRBJ1-2; TRBD1 might be the D (6 bases). The germline V gene has CDR1 MDHEN and CDR2 SYDVKM. There are 13 residues in the CDR3. V lost 6 bases, J lost 3 bases, and 11 bases lay in between. The CDR3 loop is CASRIGGDYGYTF. The CDR3 DNA reads as TGTGCCAGCAGAATAGGGGGAGACTATGGCTACACCTTC.

With respect to this clone: Additional DNA sequences in this sample encode the identical CDR3. The V gene is TRBV7-3, the J gene TRBJ2-5; a weak D match, TRBD1 (5 bases). V was pared by 5 bases and J by 5 bases, with 12 bases between. This CDR3 is 13 amino acids long. CDR1 is SGHTA, CDR2 FQGTGA, per germline. CDR3 loop: CASSPGQGETQYF. For the CDR3, the DNA is TGTGCCAGCAGCCCCGGTCAGGGCGAGACCCAGTACTTC.

The genes are TRBV5-1 and TRBJ2-1; D unclear. The CDR3 runs to 16 residues. Germline values: CDR1 SGHRS, CDR2 YFSETQ. The germline V and J ends were trimmed by 0 bases and 4 bases, with 14 bases remaining between them. The chain's CDR3 is CASSLGGGGVYNEQFF. DNA for the CDR3: TGCGCCAGCAGCTTGGGGGGTGGCGGAGTGTACAATGAGCAGTTCTTC.

The chain combines TRBV5-4 with TRBJ1-6; possible D gene TRBD1, 5 bases. This CDR3 spans 14 amino acids. V lost 2 bases to trimming and J lost 7 bases, with 10 bases between them. Germline V CDR1 and CDR2: SGHNT, YYREEE (reference sequence). The CDR3 coding sequence is TGTGCCAGCAGCTTAACCGACAGCAATTCACCCCTCCACTTT. Translating gives CASSLTDSNSPLHF. The full variable domain, rest sourced from reference TRBV5-4 and TRBJ1-6, is ETGVTQSPTHLIKTRGQQVTLRCSSQSGHNTVSWYQQALGQGPQFIFQYYREEENGRGNFPPRFSGLQFPNYSSELNVNALELDDSALYLCASSLTDSNSPLHFGNGTRLTVT.

The V and J genes are TRBV18 and TRBJ1-2; D remains ambiguous. The V end was cut by 3 bases, the J end by 14 bases, with 19 bases between. CDR1 KGHSH and CDR2 LQKENI come from the germline V gene. This CDR3 has 13 residues. The CDR3 spells CASSPREPPEKTF. In DNA form, the CDR3 reads TGTGCCAGCTCACCGAGGGAGCCCCCTGAGAAAACCTTC.

The chain links TRBV2 to TRBJ2-3; TRBD2 might be the D (5 bases). V lost 6 bases and J 7 bases, leaving 11 bases between the germline ends. The germline V gene encodes CDR1 SNHLY and CDR2 FYNNEI. This CDR3 spans 12 amino acids. The CDR3 DNA sequence: TGTGCCAGCAGCGTACTAGTTAATACGCAGTATTTT. Translation: CASSVLVNTQYF.

This chain joins TRBV5-1 and TRBJ1-1; 7 nucleotides match TRBD1. This CDR3 has 16 amino acids. Unmatched junction bases numbered 9, after V lost 3 bases and J lost 1 base. Germline CDR1 and CDR2: SGHRS and YFSETQ. CDR3 loop: CASSSSPTGTNTEAFF. The CDR3, as DNA: TGCGCCAGCAGCTCAAGTCCGACAGGGACGAACACTGAAGCTTTCTTT.

In nucleotides, the CDR3 is TGTGCCAGCAGTCCTCGCCGACAGGGGTCGAACACCGGGGAGCTGTTTTTT. Translating it yields CASSPRRQGSNTGELFF. The rearrangement links TRBV27 to TRBJ2-2; 8 bases line up with TRBD1. Germline trimming cut 5 bases from V and 0 bases from J; bases unmatched to any gene: 8. This CDR3 comprises 17 residues. Germline loops: CDR1 MNHEY, CDR2 SMNVEV (reference sequence).

This clone was recorded once. The chain links TRBV7-3 to TRBJ2-1, with 7 bases that match TRBD2. Germline V CDR1 and CDR2: SGHTA, FQGTGA. V was clipped by 5 bases and J by 0 bases; unmatched bases: 4. The CDR3 spans 15 residues. The CDR3 bases are TGTGCCAGCAGCCGCGGCGGGAGCTCCTACAATGAGCAGTTCTTC. Translated: CASSRGGSSYNEQFF.

The chain has TRBV25-1 and TRBJ1-2; possible D gene TRBD1, 5 bases. Germline assignment: CDR1 MGHDK and CDR2 SYGVNS. This CDR3 spans 14 amino acids. V was cut by 5 bases and J by 4 bases, with 14 bases left in between. The CDR3 DNA reads TGTGCCAGCAGTAGCCGGGGCCTTTTCTATGGCTACACCTTC. It codes for CASSSRGLFYGYTF.

The chain combines TRBV10-1 with TRBJ2-1; unclear D gene. V lost 3 bases, J lost 9 bases, and 12 bases lay in between. Germline V lookup: CDR1 WNHNN, CDR2 SYGVQD (reference sequence). The CDR3 runs 13 residues. The CDR3 spells CASSDPALGEQFF. The CDR3 DNA reads as TGCGCCAGCAGTGATCCAGCCCTCGGTGAGCAGTTCTTC.

About this clone itself: In the same sample, other DNA sequences code for this CDR3. DNA for the CDR3: TGTGCCAGCAGCCAGTACAATGAGCAGTTCTTC. Encoded protein: CASSQYNEQFF. V and J are TRBV4-2 and TRBJ2-1; D gene unclear. Looked up from germline, CDR1 is LGHNA and CDR2 is YNFKEQ. V lost 3 bases and J 4 bases, leaving 1 base between the germline ends. The CDR3 runs to 11 residues.

CDR3 protein: CASSWVGGGNTIYF. The CDR3 DNA reads TGTGCCAGCAGTTGGGTCGGGGGAGGAAACACCATATATTTT. The V and J genes are TRBV28 and TRBJ1-3; weak D call: TRBD1 (5 bases). CDR1 is MDHEN, CDR2 SYDVKM, per germline. Trimming stripped 4 bases from V and 4 bases from J, with 11 bases between. The CDR3 loop spans 14 amino acids.

The chain couples TRBV6-6 to TRBJ2-7; D is unclear. Trimming cost V 0 bases and J 0 bases, with 6 bases left between them. This CDR3 spans 14 amino acids. The V gene's germline CDR1 is MNHNY and CDR2 SVGAGI (reference sequence). In DNA, the CDR3 is TGTGCCAGCAGTTACTCTTCAGTCTCCTACGAGCAGTACTTC. Protein product: CASSYSSVSYEQYF.

The V call is TRBV27, the J call TRBJ1-1; D is ambiguous. V was shortened by 0 bases and J by 1 base, with 6 bases between the two germline ends. The CDR3 sequence is 14 residues long. CDR1 is MNHEY and CDR2 is SMNVEV in the germline V gene (reference sequence). CDR3 nucleotide sequence: TGTGCCAGCAGTTTATCATGGGGGAACACTGAAGCTTTCTTT. Translated, it gives CASSLSWGNTEAFF.

This chain uses TRBV11-1 with TRBJ2-3; no reliable D call. The ends were cut back, 0 bases at V and 6 bases at J, with 4 bases in the middle. The CDR3 runs to 12 residues. Germline V gene data show CDR1 as SGHAT and CDR2 as FQDESV (reference sequence). CDR3 sequence reads: CASSLAVDTQYF. In DNA, the CDR3 is TGTGCCAGCAGCTTAGCGGTGGATACGCAGTATTTT.